This record concerns one T cell receptor (beta chain) sequence. Antigen unknown. The data stem from a study of shared clonotypes between healthy human individuals. General study results and limits: There were few donors, and this limited the genetic and exposure-history diversity represented.

Some clones are missing from TCRdb's copy, which holds only in-frame ones; the method was immunoSEQ multiplex PCR. This table holds approximately 2,000,000 clones, roughly 92% found once. This receptor was identified in a man younger than 35 in good health. Some clones in this sample may be carry-over from other donors' samples. The specimen sequenced was naive CD4+ T cells from PBMCs. Subset reported: CD45RA+ positively selected.

For the CDR3, the DNA is TGCAGCGTCCTTCCGCAGGGGGCGAGTGGCTACACCTTC. Its translation is CSVLPQGASGYTF. The gene calls are TRBV29-1 and TRBJ1-2; 8 bases map to TRBD1. CDR1 and CDR2 from the germline V gene are SQVTM and ANQGSEA. The CDR3 has 13 amino acids. V shed 6 bases, J shed 7 bases, and the junction held 10 bases outside the gene matches.